This T cell receptor beta chain was sequenced during a study of beta chain features in type 1 diabetes. Study information: Comparable age, gender and cell yields were observed in patients relative to healthy donors.

One heparinised blood draw, averaging around 0.12 L, came from each donor. Per the germline V gene, CDR1 is MNHEY and CDR2 is SMNVEV (reference sequence). The CDR3 covers 14 residues. V gave up 5 bases and J gave up 2 bases; unmatched junction bases: 5. Regarding this clone: Its antigen is unknown.

Investigators reverse transcribed all isolated RNA, so they sequenced expressed TCRB transcripts. Data came from immunoSEQ multiplex PCR; TCRdb stores just in-frame clones and leaves some out. The sample shows hundreds of thousands of clones, 13% of them seen only once. Study conclusions and caveats: Type 1 diabetes patients had TCRB CDR3s that were shorter (moderately but significantly so) in all four CD4+ subsets. Possible PCR preference for shorter templates applied equally to patients and controls. Sampled from patients, naive, central memory and Treg TCRB repertoires appeared more similar than those sampled from healthy donors.

This TCR came from a man in his late teens or twenties with type 1 diabetes. The chain combines TRBV27 with TRBJ2-5, with 7 bases matching TRBD1. Sequences were obtained from naive CD4+ T cells from blood. The CDR3 protein is CASSPGTVQETQYF. The CDR3 DNA follows: TGTGCCAGCAGTCCCGGGACAGTACAAGAGACCCAGTACTTC.